A selection of T cell receptor beta chains follows, all from one sample in a study of CD8+CD57+ T cells in acquired aplastic anemia. TCRdb ran MiXCR on the reads and lists one entry per CDR3 protein. The sample lists some 190,000 distinct CDR3 sequences, around 45% occurring once. The source material was sorted CD4+, CD8+, or CD8+CD57+ T cells (not recorded which) from PBMCs. The receptors were gathered from a human donor in good health. Each CDR3 is given with its conserved first and last residue. D genes are given only for firm matches. Clone sizes are given selectively: once, few, many, or a class where the clone is expanded.

CDR3nt | CDR3aa | d_gene | j_gene | abundance | v_gene
TGTGCCATCAGTGAGGCGGCAGGGTCCGCCAACGAGCAGTACTTC | CAISEAAGSANEQYF | NA | TRBJ2-7 | NA | TRBV10-3
TGTGCCATCAGTGAGAAGGGACCCCAGACGTTCTCGTTGTACAATGAGCAGTTCTTC | CAISEKGPQTFSLYNEQFF | NA | TRBJ2-1 | NA | TRBV10-3
TGTGCCAGTAGAAAGAACACTGAAGCTTTCTTT | CASRKNTEAFF | NA | TRBJ1-1 | NA | TRBV19
TGCAGTGCTAGCGCGACAGGAAAAGAACAACTGTCTTTT | CSASATGKEQLSF | NA | TRBJ1-4 | NA | TRBV20-1
TGCAGTGCTAGAGATGGCACTAGCGGACACCAAGAGACCCAGTACTTC | CSARDGTSGHQETQYF | TRBD2 | TRBJ2-5 | few | TRBV20-1
TGTGCCAGCAGTGGGGTCAGCTCCTACGAGCAGTACTTC | CASSGVSSYEQYF | NA | TRBJ2-7 | many | TRBV2
TGTGCCAGCTCACTGGACAGGGTGGGTGGCTACACCTTC | CASSLDRVGGYTF | TRBD1 | TRBJ1-2 | few | TRBV18
TGTGCCACCAGCTTAGACAGAGGTCAGCCCCAGCATTTT | CATSLDRGQPQHF | NA | TRBJ1-5 | few | TRBV15
TGCAGTGCTCACAGGGCCACTAATGAAAAACTGTTTTTT | CSAHRATNEKLFF | NA | TRBJ1-4 | NA | TRBV20-1
TGTGCCAGCAGTGAACGGAAGGACAGACGGCATCAGCCCCAGCATTTT | CASSERKDRRHQPQHF | NA | TRBJ1-5 | NA | TRBV2
TGTGCCAGCAGCACCGGGACAGGGAATGGCTACACCTTC | CASSTGTGNGYTF | TRBD1 | TRBJ1-2 | NA | TRBV12-3/TRBV12-4
TGCGCCAGCAGTGAGCAGGAAGAGACCCAGTACTTC | CASSEQEETQYF | NA | TRBJ2-5 | NA | TRBV10-2
TGTGCCCAGATGGACAGCCAAGAGACCCAGTACTTC | CAQMDSQETQYF | NA | TRBJ2-5 | few | TRBV30
TGTGCCAGCAGCCGGAAACCAGACAGTGCTGTAGTGAATGGCTACACCTTC | CASSRKPDSAVVNGYTF | NA | TRBJ1-2 | NA | TRBV27
TGCAGTGCTGAAAAGGGGACTAGCGGGAGGGGTGAGCAGTACTTC | CSAEKGTSGRGEQYF | TRBD2 | TRBJ2-7 | few | TRBV20-1
TGTGCCACCAGCAGAGGAGACGAAGTATTCTACGAGCAGTACTTC | CATSRGDEVFYEQYF | NA | TRBJ2-7 | few | TRBV15
TGTGCCAGCAGTGAATACAGGGCCAAAAGAACTGAAGCTTTCTTT | CASSEYRAKRTEAFF | NA | TRBJ1-1 | few | TRBV25-1
TGTGCCAGTAGGAGGGGGACAGGGGGGCTCTACGAGCAGTACTTC | CASRRGTGGLYEQYF | TRBD1 | TRBJ2-7 | many | TRBV19
TGTGCCAGCAGTCGGGGAATAGGAGGATTATATGGCTACACCTTC | CASSRGIGGLYGYTF | NA | TRBJ1-2 | many | TRBV12-3/TRBV12-4
TGCAGCGTTGGACAGTTAAGCTCCTACGAGCAGTACTTC | CSVGQLSSYEQYF | NA | TRBJ2-7 | NA | TRBV29-1
TGCAGTGCTAGAGGCCCCGGGAACACTGAAGCTTTCTTT | CSARGPGNTEAFF | NA | TRBJ1-1 | NA | TRBV20-1
TGTGCCAGCAGTTATGGTCCGGGTCAGGGGACTTCACCCCTCCACTTT | CASSYGPGQGTSPLHF | NA | TRBJ1-6 | many | TRBV6-5
TGTGCCATCAGTGAGGTGGTAGCGGGAGTGAATGAGCAGTTCTTC | CAISEVVAGVNEQFF | TRBD2 | TRBJ2-1 | NA | TRBV10-3
TGTGCCAGCAGCGTAGTCTTTAATTCACCCCTCCACTTT | CASSVVFNSPLHF | NA | TRBJ1-6 | NA | TRBV9
TGTGCCAGCAGCTTAGAATGGCAGGGAGATCCACCCCTCCACTTT | CASSLEWQGDPPLHF | NA | TRBJ1-6 | NA | TRBV7-9
TGTGCCACCAGCAGAGATCAGGGTCCAGGACCCGGGGAGCTGTTTTTT | CATSRDQGPGPGELFF | NA | TRBJ2-2 | NA | TRBV15
TGTGCCAGCAGCGTTTCTGAGGGAGGGTCCTACAATGAGCAGTTCTTC | CASSVSEGGSYNEQFF | TRBD2 | TRBJ2-1 | NA | TRBV9
TGTGCCTGCTTAGCGGGAGTTTTCAATGAGCAGTTCTTC | CACLAGVFNEQFF | TRBD2 | TRBJ2-1 | NA | TRBV25-1
TGTGCCAGCAGTTCCGACAGGGACACTGAAGCTTTCTTT | CASSSDRDTEAFF | TRBD1 | TRBJ1-1 | many | TRBV2